Listed below are T cell receptor beta chains from one sample, sequenced in a study of cytomegalovirus exposure and HLA in healthy donors. TCRdb's table, derived via immunoSEQ multiplex PCR, lists solely in-frame clones and lacks some. The specimen's table records tens of thousands of clones. Material: PBMCs. These receptors all stem from a man aged 25-40 years in good health and CMV-seronegative. Both conserved end residues are part of each CDR3. Rows may omit the clone size; those that give it use once, few, many or a size class.

CDR3 | J | length | size | V
CASSAHRGQAGYTF | TRBJ1-2 | 14 | - | TRBV6-5
CASSERQGGNTEAFF | TRBJ1-1 | 15 | - | TRBV5-1
CASSTRADTQYF | TRBJ2-3 | 12 | - | TRBV7-8
CASSEPGLREAGELFF | TRBJ2-2 | 16 | - | TRBV4-2
CASSRAGGEFRGEQYF | TRBJ2-7 | 16 | - | TRBV14
CASSPGDRWNTEAFF | TRBJ1-1 | 15 | - | TRBV7-3
CASSYPRVAGNTIYF | TRBJ1-3 | 15 | medium-sized | TRBV6-6
CASSYGGGDYEQYF | TRBJ2-7 | 14 | - | TRBV9
CASSRRGVSSYEQYF | TRBJ2-7 | 15 | - | TRBV6-5
CASSLVAGGSRETQYF | TRBJ2-5 | 16 | - | TRBV5-1
CASSQAGLSGYTF | TRBJ1-2 | 13 | - | TRBV14
CASSQDFAGMRVRYGYTF | TRBJ1-2 | 18 | - | TRBV14
CASSVGNVGGEQFF | TRBJ2-1 | 14 | - | TRBV9
CAWSRGPAGDTQYF | TRBJ2-3 | 14 | - | TRBV30
CASSFSATNEKLFF | TRBJ1-4 | 14 | - | TRBV7-9
CASSLDLGGSNQPQHF | TRBJ1-5 | 16 | - | TRBV11-2
CASRETLSGNTEAFF | TRBJ1-1 | 15 | - | TRBV19